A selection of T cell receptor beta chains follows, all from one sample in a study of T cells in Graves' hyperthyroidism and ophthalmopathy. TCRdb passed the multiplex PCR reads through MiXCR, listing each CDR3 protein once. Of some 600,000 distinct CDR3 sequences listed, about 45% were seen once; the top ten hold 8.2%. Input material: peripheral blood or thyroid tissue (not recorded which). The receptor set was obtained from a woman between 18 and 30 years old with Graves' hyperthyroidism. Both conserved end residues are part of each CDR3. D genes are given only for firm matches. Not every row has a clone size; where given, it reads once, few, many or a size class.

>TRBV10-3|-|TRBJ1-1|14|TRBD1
CAIGLDREVTEAFF
TGTGCCATCGGATTGGACAGGGAGGTAACTGAAGCTTTCTTT
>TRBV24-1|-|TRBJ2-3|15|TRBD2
CATSESGTRTDTQYF
TGTGCCACCAGTGAATCCGGGACTAGGACAGATACGCAGTATTTT
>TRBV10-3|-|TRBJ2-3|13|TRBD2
CAGKREGTDTQYF
TGTGCCGGCAAGCGGGAGGGCACAGATACGCAGTATTTT
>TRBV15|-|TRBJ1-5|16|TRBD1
CATRWDRGGGNQPQHF
TGTGCCACCCGCTGGGACAGGGGAGGAGGCAATCAGCCCCAGCATTTT
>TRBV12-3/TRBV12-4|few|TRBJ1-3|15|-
CASSLVGGSGNTIYF
TGTGCCAGCAGTTTGGTGGGGGGCTCTGGAAACACCATATATTTT
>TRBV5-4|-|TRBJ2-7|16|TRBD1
CASSLSSGQGNYEQYF
TGTGCCAGCAGCTTGTCTAGTGGACAGGGAAACTACGAGCAGTACTTC
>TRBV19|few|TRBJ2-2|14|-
CASSMGGGTGELFF
TGTGCCAGTAGTATGGGGGGAGGCACCGGGGAGCTGTTTTTT
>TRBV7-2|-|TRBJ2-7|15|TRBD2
CASSKTSGRVYEQYF
TGCGCCAGCAGCAAGACTAGCGGGAGGGTCTACGAGCAGTACTTC
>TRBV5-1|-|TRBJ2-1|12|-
CASSLDQSRQFF
TGCGCCAGCAGCTTGGACCAAAGTCGGCAGTTCTTC
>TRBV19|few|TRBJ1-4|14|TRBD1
CASSTLDRPEKLFF
TGTGCCAGTAGTACTCTGGACAGGCCCGAAAAACTGTTTTTT
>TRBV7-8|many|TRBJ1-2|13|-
CASSLGRGSGYTF
TGTGCCAGCAGCTTAGGCAGGGGTTCTGGCTACACCTTC
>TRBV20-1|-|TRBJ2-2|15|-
CSARDEGRDTGELFF
TGCAGTGCTAGAGATGAAGGCAGGGATACCGGGGAGCTGTTTTTT
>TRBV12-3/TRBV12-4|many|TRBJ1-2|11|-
CASSSRTGYTF
TGTGCCAGCAGTTCGCGTACTGGCTACACCTTC
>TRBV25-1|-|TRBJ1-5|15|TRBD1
CASSSGGVGNQPQHF
TGTGCCAGCAGTTCAGGGGGAGTAGGCAATCAGCCCCAGCATTTT
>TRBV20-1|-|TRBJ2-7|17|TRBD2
CSARNLAGVHGNYEQYF
TGCAGTGCTAGAAACCTAGCGGGAGTACACGGAAACTACGAGCAGTACTTC